A single sample is the source of the 14 T cell receptor beta chains below, sequenced in a study of cytomegalovirus exposure and HLA in healthy donors. PCR amplification relied on 60 Vbeta primers (plus 13 Jbeta primers). Here immunoSEQ multiplex PCR was the method, and the copy in TCRdb shows in-frame clones only, minus some. This table has 150,000 to 200,000 clones, over 60% appearing once. Sequenced sample: PBMCs. Receptors originate from a male donor in good health and CMV-seronegative.

In its sample, this clone was seen a few times. V gene TRBV19 combines with J gene TRBJ2-7; 10 bases are a match to TRBD2. V shed 9 bases, J shed 0 bases, and the junction held 11 bases outside the gene matches. Germline V gene sequence: CDR1 LNHDA, CDR2 SQIVND (reference sequence). This CDR3 is built from 16 residues. The chain's CDR3 is CASSTGASGGSYEQYF. Written as DNA, the CDR3 is TGTGCCAGCTCCACGGGGGCTAGCGGGGGCTCCTACGAGCAGTACTTC.

The count of this clone is one. The chain joins TRBV9 to TRBJ2-7; tentative D call: TRBD1 (6 bases). V was trimmed by 2 bases and J by 1 base, leaving 10 bases between them. Germline V gene data show CDR1 as SGDLS and CDR2 as YYNGEE. The CDR3 has 14 residues. The CDR3 region is CASSVRGTSYEQYF. For the CDR3, the DNA is TGTGCCAGCAGCGTCAGAGGGACATCCTACGAGCAGTACTTC.

This chain joins TRBV5-1 and TRBJ2-3, with 9 bases aligning to TRBD2. Trimming at V came to 5 bases and at J to 0 bases, leaving 7 bases not matched to a gene. The germline CDR1 and CDR2 sequences are SGHRS and YFSETQ. This CDR3 has 16 amino acids. In nucleotides, the CDR3 is TGCGCCAGCAGTGAGCTAGCGGGGTATAGCACAGATACGCAGTATTTT. It codes for CASSELAGYSTDTQYF.

This rearrangement joins TRBV11-1 to TRBJ2-3, with 15 bases aligning to TRBD2. Trimming removed 6 bases from V and 4 bases from J; junction bases left unmatched: 5. The V gene's germline CDR1 is SGHAT and CDR2 FQDESV (reference sequence). The CDR3 loop spans 16 amino acids. CDR3 DNA sequence: TGTGCCAGCAGTTGGACTAGCGGGGGGGCAGCAGATACGCAGTATTTT. Translated: CASSWTSGGAADTQYF. Complete variable domain (other parts from reference TRBV11-1 and TRBJ2-3): EAEVAQSPRYKITEKSQAVAFWCDPISGHATLYWYRQILGQGPELLVQFQDESVVDDSQLPKDRFSAERLKGVDSTLKIQPAELGDSAMYLCASSWTSGGAADTQYFGPGTRLTVL.

The sample holds one count of this clone. The chain is built from TRBV5-1 and TRBJ1-1; 9 bases align to TRBD1. Germline CDR1 reads SGHRS; CDR2 reads YFSETQ. V was clipped by 6 bases and J by 0 bases; unmatched bases: 9. This CDR3 has 16 amino acids. In DNA, the CDR3 is TGCGCCAGCACAGGGGGGACAGGGCCCATGAACACTGAAGCTTTCTTT. Protein sequence: CASTGGTGPMNTEAFF. Supplemented by reference TRBV5-1 and TRBJ1-1, the full variable domain reads KAGVTQTPRYLIKTRGQQVTLSCSPISGHRSVSWYQQTPGQGLQFLFEYFSETQRNKGNFPGRFSGRQFSNSRSEMNVSTLELGDSALYLCASTGGTGPMNTEAFFGQGTRLTVV.

This clone was counted between two and nine times. CDR3 sequence reads: CASSPRTGDFNTIYF. CDR3 DNA sequence: TGTGCCAGCAGCCCGAGGACAGGGGACTTCAACACCATATATTTT. The genes are TRBV5-4 and TRBJ1-3; TRBD1 agrees at 9 bases. There are 15 residues in the CDR3. CDR1 and CDR2 from the germline V gene are SGHNT and YYREEE (reference sequence). J lost 7 bases, V lost 4 bases, and 9 bases had no gene match.

This clone was seen only a few times. The rearrangement joins TRBV28 to TRBJ1-2; 9 nucleotides line up with TRBD1. Trimming took 6 bases from V and 7 from J; bases not matched to a gene: 3. CDR3 length equals 12 residues. CDR1 and CDR2 (germline): MDHEN, SYDVKM. This CDR3 is CASRGDRVGYTF. CDR3 nucleotide sequence: TGTGCCAGCAGGGGGGACAGGGTTGGCTACACCTTC.

The V call is TRBV7-9, the J call TRBJ2-5, with TRBD2 matching 9 bases. Trimming at V came to 7 bases and at J to 4 bases, leaving 13 bases not matched to a gene. The CDR3 sequence is 16 residues long. Germline CDR1 SEHNR, CDR2 FQNEAQ (reference sequence). The CDR3 is CASTLGASGEGETQYF. The CDR3 DNA follows: TGTGCCAGCACCTTGGGGGCTAGCGGGGAGGGAGAGACCCAGTACTTC.

The DNA of the CDR3 is TGCGCCAGCAGCCAAGCGAGCGGGAGGGCCGGGTACGAGCAGTACTTC. Amino acid sequence: CASSQASGRAGYEQYF. The chain uses TRBV4-3 and TRBJ2-7, with TRBD2 matching over 10 bases. CDR1 is LGHNA and CDR2 is YSLEER in the germline V gene. The CDR3 covers 16 residues. V trimming: 1 base; J trimming: 4 bases; junction bases outside the gene matches: 7.

The chain recombines TRBV13 with TRBJ2-3; 9 positions match TRBD1. Germline V gene data show CDR1 as PRHDT and CDR2 as FYEKMQ (reference sequence). V trimming: 6 bases; J trimming: 4 bases; junction bases outside the gene matches: 8. The CDR3 totals 15 residues. CDR3 DNA sequence: TGTGCCAGCAGGGCCGGGACAGGGTGGTCAGATACGCAGTATTTT. Amino acid sequence: CASRAGTGWSDTQYF.

CDR3 DNA sequence: TGTGCCAGCTCACCACTACAGGGGGCGCTTGCTGAAGCTTTCTTT. This encodes CASSPLQGALAEAFF. V and J are TRBV18 and TRBJ1-1, with 9 bases identical to TRBD1. CDR3 length equals 15 residues. Germline CDR1 is KGHSH and CDR2 is LQKENI. V lost 1 base to trimming and J lost 6 bases; unmatched junction nucleotides: 6.

This clone occurred a few times. The same CDR3 can be traced to other DNA sequences in this sample. The rearrangement uses TRBV30 and TRBJ1-2, with 8 bases fitting TRBD1. V dropped 5 bases and J dropped 3; count of bases not matched to a gene: 2. The CDR3 totals 12 residues. Germline V CDR1 and CDR2: GTSNPN, SVGIG (reference sequence). The CDR3 coding sequence is TGTGCCTGGGACAGGGGATACTATGGCTACACCTTC. Amino acid sequence: CAWDRGYYGYTF. The variable domain in full, with the rest retrieved from reference TRBV30 and TRBJ1-2, is SQTIHQWPATLVQPVGSPLSLECTVEGTSNPNLYWYRQAAGRGLQLLFYSVGIGQISSEVPQNLSASRPQDRQFILSSKKLLLSDSGFYLCAWDRGYYGYTFGSGTRLTVV.

This clone showed up just once. The chain recombines TRBV11-2 with TRBJ2-7; D gene uncertain. V lost 8 bases and J 1 base, leaving 12 bases between the germline ends. The CDR3 spans 13 residues. Germline loops: CDR1 SGHAT, CDR2 FQNNGV. The CDR3 nucleotides are TGTGCCAGCTCGAAGCCCCCTTCCTACGAGCAGTACTTC. Translating it yields CASSKPPSYEQYF.

The V and J genes are TRBV6-6 and TRBJ1-5; 7 nucleotides line up with TRBD1. With V trimmed by 2 bases and J by 7 bases, 8 bases remained unmatched. The CDR3 has 15 residues. Germline-derived CDR1 and CDR2 are MNHNY and SVGAGI (reference sequence). CDR3 amino acids: CASSYRDSWGQPQHF. CDR3 bases: TGTGCCAGCAGTTACAGGGACAGTTGGGGCCAGCCCCAGCATTTT.